This TCR beta chain appears in the sequencing data of a study of control samples from healthy donors and cancer patients. There are 13 residues in the CDR3. Trimming left V 2 bases short and J 2 bases short, with 6 bases between. Germline values: CDR1 MNHEY, CDR2 SVGEGT. Some clones are missing from TCRdb's copy, which holds only in-frame ones; the method was immunoSEQ multiplex PCR. This sample has about 35,000 clones, with 90% to 95% found just once. The chain has TRBV6-2 or TRBV6-3 and TRBJ1-2; D ambiguous. This sequence originates from a man aged 40-55 years with colorectal cancer. Sequenced material: PBMCs. The CDR3, as DNA: TGTGCCAGCAGTTACGAGAAGAACTATGGCTACACCTTC. Translated: CASSYEKNYGYTF.